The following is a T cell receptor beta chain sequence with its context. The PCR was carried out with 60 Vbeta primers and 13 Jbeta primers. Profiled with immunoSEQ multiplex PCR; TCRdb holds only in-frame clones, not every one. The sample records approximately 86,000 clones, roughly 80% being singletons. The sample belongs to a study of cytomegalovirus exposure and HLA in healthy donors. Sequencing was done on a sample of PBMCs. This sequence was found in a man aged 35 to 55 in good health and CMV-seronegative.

The CDR3: CASSYSGHWNYGYTF. The CDR3 DNA follows: TGTGCCAGCAGTTACTCGGGACATTGGAACTATGGCTACACCTTC. This rearrangement joins TRBV6-5 to TRBJ1-2; the D gene is possibly TRBD1 (6 bases). The germline gives CDR1 MNHEY, CDR2 SVGAGI. The CDR3 totals 15 residues. Trimming stripped 0 bases from V and 2 bases from J, with 10 bases between.